This T cell receptor (beta chain) was sequenced for a study of type 1 and type 2 diabetes patients. Study-level points and caveats: Age and gender were not matched between study groups. V and J gene usage correlated at around 0.97 between type 2 diabetes and control samples.

In the case of this clonotype: Its antigen is still unknown.

PCR was run on genomic DNA. Amplification of the beta chain CDR3 used 30 forward and 13 reverse multiplex primers. Via MiXCR, TCRdb re-called the multiplex PCR reads, giving one row per CDR3 protein. Counted here are a few hundred thousand distinct CDR3 sequences, over 45% occurring once; the ten biggest clones make up roughly 13%. Germline V gene sequence: CDR1 MNHEY, CDR2 SMNVEV (reference sequence). V trimming: 4 bases; J trimming: 4 bases; junction bases outside the gene matches: 2. The CDR3 totals 13 residues. This sequence joins TRBV27 and TRBJ2-7; 9 nucleotides match TRBD2. The sequenced material came from peripheral blood mononuclear cells (PBMCs). This TCR was sampled from a man between 18 and 35 years old with type 2 diabetes. Here the CDR3 reads CASSSREGYEQYF. The CDR3 DNA is TGTGCCAGCAGTTCGCGGGAGGGTTACGAGCAGTACTTC.